These 18 T cell receptor beta chains originate from one sample sequenced in a study of blood T cells in healthy people across ages (dated by TCRdb to between 2015 and 2016). Receptors were amplified or captured by 5' RACE. Sequenced on an Illumina HiSeq 2500. A second PCR of about 6 to 11 cycles was run with a J-beta primer mix and a sample-barcoded 5' primer. Through fastp at Q25 and MiXCR, TCRdb rebuilt clones from the public reads, retaining in-frame beta chains. Every entry covers one CDR3 protein and lists the most common genes and DNA from its rows. For this sample there are some 1 million distinct CDR3 sequences; 40% to 55% appear just once. In total, the top ten clones hold around 18% of the sample. Sequencing input: blood. All receptors derive from a woman aged 60 to 75 in good health.

The V gene is TRBV7-9, the J gene TRBJ2-1, with D unclear. This CDR3 has 14 residues. Germline-derived CDR1 and CDR2 are SEHNR and FQNEAQ (reference sequence). The V end lost 5 bases, the J end lost 6 bases, and 14 bases lay between the germline ends. CDR3 region: CASSPQAGANEQFF. The DNA for the CDR3 is TGTGCCAGCAGCCCCCAAGCCGGCGCCAATGAGCAGTTCTTC.

This clonotype was seen a few times. V is TRBV20-1 and J is TRBJ2-1; D is unclear. The CDR3 is made up of 15 amino acids. With 3 bases removed from V and 4 bases from J, the gap between germline ends came to 16 bases. Germline CDR1 DFQATT, CDR2 SNEGSKA (reference sequence). The CDR3 DNA follows: TGCAGTGCTAGTGAGAGTCAAAGCCCTTACAATGAGCAGTTCTTC. This gives the protein CSASESQSPYNEQFF.

Details on this clonotype: One base away lies a much larger clone, so this may be a sequencing read error. J is TRBJ2-5 and V is TRBV29-1; tentative D call: TRBD1 (6 bases). CDR1 and CDR2 (germline): SQVTM, ANQGSEA. Trimming removed 8 bases from V and 2 bases from J, with 12 bases in between. The CDR3 totals 12 residues. CDR3 coding DNA: TGCAGCATCGGACAGAGGCAAGAGACCCAGTACTTC. This sequence encodes CSIGQRQETQYF.

The chain carries TRBV7-2 and TRBJ2-6; D is undetermined. CDR1 and CDR2 from the germline V gene are SGHTA and FQGNSA. There are 16 residues in the CDR3. Trimming removed 7 bases from V and 1 base from J, with 14 bases in between. CDR3 sequence: CASTMRRASGANVLTF. DNA for the CDR3: TGTGCCAGCACTATGAGACGAGCTTCTGGGGCCAACGTCCTGACTTTC.

The chain is built from TRBV5-6 and TRBJ1-1, with D hard to call. Between the trimmed V and J ends, which lost 4 bases and 4 bases, there was a span of 14 bases. Germline loops: CDR1 SGHDT, CDR2 YYEEEE. The length of the CDR3 is 14 residues. This CDR3 is CASSRGKWITEAFF. CDR3 nucleotides: TGTGCCAGCAGCCGAGGGAAGTGGATCACTGAAGCTTTCTTT.

The rearrangement links TRBV30 to TRBJ2-7; possibly TRBD2 for D (7 bases). Trimming shortened V by 5 bases and J by 5 bases, and 16 bases separated the two germline ends. Germline assignment: CDR1 GTSNPN and CDR2 SVGIG (reference sequence). The CDR3 spans 13 residues. The CDR3 DNA reads TGTGCCTGGGACTTAGGGGGGGCGAACGAGCAGTACTTC. Translated, it gives CAWDLGGANEQYF.

This clonotype came up many times. In DNA, the CDR3 is TGTGCCAGCAGTGCAGGACAGGGACTCGAGACCCAGTACTTC. Translation: CASSAGQGLETQYF. The rearrangement links TRBV12-3 or TRBV12-4 to TRBJ2-5; 8 bases match TRBD1. The CDR3 sequence is 14 residues long. Germline trimming cut 5 bases from V and 5 bases from J; bases unmatched to any gene: 7.

The rearrangement joins TRBV27 to TRBJ2-1; TRBD2 is a possible D gene (5 bases). V lost 0 bases to trimming and J lost 8 bases, with 17 bases between them. This CDR3 has 16 amino acids. Germline CDR1 MNHEY, CDR2 SMNVEV (reference sequence). Here the CDR3 reads CASSLSRAKGTDEQFF. CDR3 DNA: TGTGCCAGCAGTTTATCGAGGGCAAAGGGCACCGATGAGCAGTTCTTC.

The rearrangement joins TRBV6-5 to TRBJ2-3; 10 positions match TRBD2. Germline CDR1 is MNHEY and CDR2 is SVGAGI. The CDR3 has 16 residues. V dropped 6 bases and J dropped 1; count of bases not matched to a gene: 7. The CDR3 nucleotides read TGTGCCAGCAGAGCTAGCGGGAGATATGGCACAGATACGCAGTATTTT. Residues: CASRASGRYGTDTQYF.

The V call is TRBV20-1, the J call TRBJ2-5; D is unresolved. V dropped 3 bases and J dropped 0 bases, with 8 bases sitting between them. The CDR3 runs to 13 residues. Germline V gene data show CDR1 as DFQATT and CDR2 as SNEGSKA (reference sequence). As DNA, the CDR3 is TGCAGTGCTAGTTTTGGCAACCAAGAGACCCAGTACTTC. Its translation: CSASFGNQETQYF.

The chain links TRBV3-1 to TRBJ1-1, with D hard to call. Trimming pared 1 base from V and 4 bases from J, leaving 7 bases between. Germline V lookup: CDR1 LGHDT, CDR2 YNNKEL (reference sequence). The CDR3 runs 13 residues. CDR3: CASSQGGFTEAFF. The CDR3 DNA reads TGTGCCAGCAGCCAAGGAGGCTTCACTGAAGCTTTCTTT.

The J gene is TRBJ2-7, the V gene TRBV27, with D perhaps matching TRBD2 (6 bases). V dropped 8 bases and J dropped 0 bases, with 20 bases sitting between them. The CDR3 consists of 16 residues. The germline gives CDR1 MNHEY, CDR2 SMNVEV (reference sequence). The CDR3: CASLRVLGGPSYEQYF. In DNA, the CDR3 is TGTGCCAGCCTCAGGGTTCTGGGGGGACCCTCCTACGAGCAGTACTTC.

This clonotype came up a few times. The chain links TRBV25-1 to TRBJ1-1; possible D gene TRBD1, 6 bases. This CDR3 spans 16 amino acids. Trimming removed 5 bases at V and 0 bases at J, with 16 bases between. Germline loops: CDR1 MGHDK, CDR2 SYGVNS. The CDR3 here is CASSRAGEIMNTEAFF. Written as DNA, the CDR3 is TGTGCCAGCAGTAGGGCAGGGGAGATCATGAACACTGAAGCTTTCTTT.

The CDR3 nucleotides read TGTGCCAGCAGTTACTCGGCCACGGGTCCCGAGCAGTACTTC. Translated: CASSYSATGPEQYF. The V call is TRBV6-5, the J call TRBJ2-7; no definite D call. This CDR3 is built from 14 residues. V was cut by 0 bases and J by 6 bases, with 12 bases left in between. The V gene's germline CDR1 is MNHEY and CDR2 SVGAGI.

The chain employs TRBV28 and TRBJ2-1, with 13 bases aligning to TRBD2. Trimming took 5 bases from V and 7 from J; bases not matched to a gene: 8. CDR3 size: 16 residues. The germline V gene has CDR1 MDHEN and CDR2 SYDVKM. CDR3 in amino acids: CASSPGLAGVGNEQFF. CDR3 sequence (DNA): TGTGCCAGCAGTCCAGGACTAGCGGGAGTTGGTAATGAGCAGTTCTTC. Complete variable domain (other parts from reference TRBV28 and TRBJ2-1): DVKVTQSSRYLVKRTGEKVFLECVQDMDHENMFWYRQDPGLGLRLIYFSYDVKMKEKGDIPEGYSVSREKKERFSLILESASTNQTSMYLCASSPGLAGVGNEQFFGPGTRLTVL.

CDR3 sequence: CASSPGTTQYF. The CDR3 bases are TGTGCCAGCAGTCCCGGGACTACGCAGTATTTT. V and J are TRBV2 and TRBJ2-3, with D perhaps being TRBD1 or TRBD2 (5 bases each). This CDR3 spans 11 amino acids. Trimming took 5 bases from V and 8 from J, leaving 8 bases between them. The V gene's germline CDR1 is SNHLY and CDR2 FYNNEI.

This clonotype was recorded a few times. This chain joins TRBV7-9 and TRBJ2-6, with D perhaps assigned TRBD1 or TRBD2 (7 bases each). Between the trimmed V and J ends, which lost 5 bases and 1 base, there was a span of 18 bases. This CDR3 has 18 residues. The germline CDR1 and CDR2 sequences are SEHNR and FQNEAQ (reference sequence). DNA for the CDR3: TGTGCCAGCAGCCAGGTGGGAGCGGGACAGTCTGGGGCCAACGTCCTGACTTTC. It translates to CASSQVGAGQSGANVLTF.

The V and J genes are TRBV4-2 and TRBJ2-5, with TRBD2 as a possible D gene (5 bases). The last part of the DNA fits TRBJ2-7 better; the J call may be wrong. The CDR3 sequence is 15 residues long. Germline V gives CDR1 LGHNA, CDR2 YNFKEQ. The CDR3 coding sequence is TGTGCCAGCAGCCAACAAACTAGTCAGGTTGACGAGCAGTACTTC. Translating it yields CASSQQTSQVDEQYF.